This paragraph reports one T cell receptor beta chain. Its antigen is not identified. Primers: 60 Vbeta forward and 13 Jbeta reverse. Using immunoSEQ multiplex PCR, the repertoire was profiled, and TCRdb retains in-frame clones only, with some absent. The sample includes approximately 110,000 clones, roughly 82% of them seen just once. The data belong to a study of cytomegalovirus exposure and HLA in healthy donors. Study-wide results and caveats: Per a later analysis, HLA-associated TCR beta chains showed more clonal expansion than other, equally common TCR beta chains.

The donors were healthy bone marrow donors. Germline V lookup: CDR1 MNHNS, CDR2 SASEGT. Between the trimmed V and J ends, which lost 7 bases and 5 bases, there was a span of 12 bases. The CDR3 is 13 residues long. Source material: PBMCs. The receptor's source is a middle-aged woman in good health and CMV-seropositive. The V and J genes are TRBV6-1 and TRBJ2-1, with D perhaps matching TRBD2 (6 bases). In DNA form, the CDR3 reads TGTGCCAGCACCTTAGGGAGGAACAATGAGCAGTTCTTC. Translated, it gives CASTLGRNNEQFF.